A selection of T cell receptor beta chains follows, all from one sample in a study of blood T cell repertoires in COVID-19. Produced via immunoSEQ multiplex PCR; TCRdb's table is partial and in-frame only. The repertoire holds some 230,000 clones, 85% seen once, with about 0.91% in the top ten. The sequencing input was peripheral blood. The receptors originated from a man aged 35 to 55 with acute or convalescent COVID-19. Each CDR3 is given with its conserved first and last residue. D genes are given only for firm matches. Clone size is not always given. Where it is, it says once, few, many or a class for expanded clones.

D: -
length: 13
V: TRBV5-4
J: TRBJ1-2
size: -
DNA: TGTGCCAGCACCCCGGGGGGGGGCATTGGCTACACCTTC
CDR3: CASTPGGGIGYTF

D: -
length: 13
V: TRBV5-4
J: TRBJ1-1
size: few
DNA: TGTGCCAGCAGCCGGGTGAAGAACACTGAAGCTTTCTTT
CDR3: CASSRVKNTEAFF

D: TRBD1
length: 15
V: TRBV2
J: TRBJ2-1
size: -
DNA: TGTGCCAGCGGAAGGGACAGGAGAATTGCAAATGAGCAGTTCTTC
CDR3: CASGRDRRIANEQFF

D: -
length: 15
V: TRBV2
J: TRBJ1-6
size: -
DNA: TGTGCCAGCAGTCCTTCAGGGTTGCATAATTCACCCCTCCACTTT
CDR3: CASSPSGLHNSPLHF

D: -
length: 17
V: TRBV28
J: TRBJ1-3
size: -
DNA: TGTGCCAGCCCGCGGGTGGGCAGAAGTTTCTCTGGAAACACCATATATTTT
CDR3: CASPRVGRSFSGNTIYF

D: -
length: 14
V: TRBV28
J: TRBJ1-5
size: -
DNA: TGTGCCAGCAGTTTGGCGGGGTTCAATCAGCCCCAGCATTTT
CDR3: CASSLAGFNQPQHF

D: TRBD1
length: 18
V: TRBV11-3
J: TRBJ1-5
size: -
DNA: TGTGCCAGCAGCTTATGGGGGGACAGGGGAATTGGCGTTCAGCCCCAGCATTTT
CDR3: CASSLWGDRGIGVQPQHF

D: -
length: 13
V: TRBV7-9
J: TRBJ1-1
size: -
DNA: TGTGCCAGCAGCTTAGATGGAGGGACTGAAGCTTTCTTT
CDR3: CASSLDGGTEAFF

D: TRBD1
length: 15
V: TRBV19
J: TRBJ1-5
size: -
DNA: TGTGCCAGTAGTACTCCCGACAGGGTGAGTCAGCCCCAGCATTTT
CDR3: CASSTPDRVSQPQHF

D: TRBD1
length: 13
V: TRBV16
J: TRBJ1-2
size: -
DNA: TGTGCCAGCAGCGTACAGGGGGCGGTTGGCTACACCTTC
CDR3: CASSVQGAVGYTF

D: -
length: 12
V: TRBV5-8
J: TRBJ1-1
size: -
DNA: TGTGCCAGCAGCCGGGACTTTCCTGAAGCTTTCTTT
CDR3: CASSRDFPEAFF

D: -
length: 17
V: TRBV3-1/TRBV3-2
J: TRBJ2-1
size: -
DNA: TGTGCCAGCAGCCAAGATAGGGGGGGGGCCGATTACAATGAGCAGTTCTTC
CDR3: CASSQDRGGADYNEQFF

D: TRBD2
length: 19
V: TRBV10-3
J: TRBJ2-3
size: -
DNA: TGTGCCATCAGTGAGTCGGAAACCTGGCGGGGGGAACACACAGATACGCAGTATTTT
CDR3: CAISESETWRGEHTDTQYF

D: -
length: 15
V: TRBV18
J: TRBJ1-5
size: -
DNA: TGTGCCAGCTCACCCATAGACTCGACTAATCAGCCCCAGCATTTT
CDR3: CASSPIDSTNQPQHF

D: -
length: 13
V: TRBV27
J: TRBJ2-7
size: few
DNA: TGTGCCAGCAGTCCCACAGGGAACTACGAGCAGTACTTC
CDR3: CASSPTGNYEQYF

D: -
length: 15
V: TRBV6-5
J: TRBJ1-1
size: -
DNA: TGTGCCAGCAGGGGCAGATCAACCGCGAACACTGAAGCTTTCTTT
CDR3: CASRGRSTANTEAFF

D: -
length: 15
V: TRBV7-2
J: TRBJ2-7
size: -
DNA: TGTGCCAGCAGCTCCTCTGTGAAGAGCTCCTACGAGCAGTACTTC
CDR3: CASSSSVKSSYEQYF

D: -
length: 14
V: TRBV6-1
J: TRBJ1-5
size: -
DNA: TGTGCCAGCAGTGACGGGGGACTTCATCAGCCCCAGCATTTT
CDR3: CASSDGGLHQPQHF

D: TRBD1
length: 15
V: TRBV6-5
J: TRBJ2-6
size: -
DNA: TGTGCCAGCAGCAGGACAGGCTCTGGGGCCAACGTCCTGACTTTC
CDR3: CASSRTGSGANVLTF

D: TRBD2
length: 15
V: TRBV6-5
J: TRBJ2-7
size: -
DNA: TGTGCCAGCGGCCACGGGGAGGGATCCTCCTACGAGCAGTACTTC
CDR3: CASGHGEGSSYEQYF

D: -
length: 14
V: TRBV7-9
J: TRBJ1-5
size: -
DNA: TGTGCCAGCAGCCCTGGACTAAGCAATCAGCCCCAGCATTTT
CDR3: CASSPGLSNQPQHF

D: -
length: 17
V: TRBV5-1
J: TRBJ2-7
size: -
DNA: TGCGCCAGCAACGGCGGGGAGACTTCCGGGTCCTTCCTCGAGCAGTACTTC
CDR3: CASNGGETSGSFLEQYF

D: -
length: 13
V: TRBV5-8
J: TRBJ2-2
size: few
DNA: TGTGCCAGCCGGACTGCGAACACCGGGGAGCTGTTTTTT
CDR3: CASRTANTGELFF

D: -
length: 15
V: TRBV19
J: TRBJ1-1
size: -
DNA: TGTGCCAGTAGTATATTGGACTCTCCCTACACTGAAGCTTTCTTT
CDR3: CASSILDSPYTEAFF

D: -
length: 12
V: TRBV12-3/TRBV12-4
J: TRBJ1-1
size: -
DNA: TGTGCCAGCAGCTCCGTCTACACTGAAGCTTTCTTT
CDR3: CASSSVYTEAFF

D: TRBD1
length: 15
V: TRBV4-1
J: TRBJ2-2
size: -
DNA: TGCGCCAGCAGCCAAACCGACAGGGACACCGGGGAGCTGTTTTTT
CDR3: CASSQTDRDTGELFF

D: -
length: 16
V: TRBV28
J: TRBJ1-2
size: -
DNA: TGTGCCAGCAGTTACGGTTTTTCTGCCCTTCCCTATGGCTACACCTTC
CDR3: CASSYGFSALPYGYTF

D: TRBD1
length: 13
V: TRBV14
J: TRBJ1-1
size: few
DNA: TGTGCCAGCAGCCCCAGGGGGTATACTGAAGCTTTCTTT
CDR3: CASSPRGYTEAFF

D: TRBD2
length: 15
V: TRBV13
J: TRBJ2-7
size: -
DNA: TGTGCCAGCAGCCCTCGGACTAGCGGGGTCTACGAGCAGTACTTC
CDR3: CASSPRTSGVYEQYF

D: -
length: 14
V: TRBV2
J: TRBJ1-4
size: -
DNA: TGTGCCAGCAGTGTTTACAGGACTAATGAAAAACTGTTTTTT
CDR3: CASSVYRTNEKLFF

D: -
length: 15
V: TRBV20-1
J: TRBJ1-1
size: -
DNA: TGCAGTGCTAGTTTATATGACTACGCAGGCACTGAAGCTTTCTTT
CDR3: CSASLYDYAGTEAFF

D: TRBD1
length: 15
V: TRBV10-3
J: TRBJ1-3
size: few
DNA: TGTGCCATCAGTGAGGGGACAGGGACCGGAAACACCATATATTTT
CDR3: CAISEGTGTGNTIYF

D: -
length: 17
V: TRBV7-6
J: TRBJ2-5
size: -
DNA: TGTGCCAGCAGCTCAAGACCCTCGGGCGGGGTACGAGAGACCCAGTACTTC
CDR3: CASSSRPSGGVRETQYF

D: TRBD2
length: 16
V: TRBV5-6
J: TRBJ2-3
size: -
DNA: TGTGCCAGCAGCCGGGAGGGTTTGGGGAGAGAAGATACGCAGTATTTT
CDR3: CASSREGLGREDTQYF

D: TRBD2
length: 16
V: TRBV18
J: TRBJ2-3
size: once
DNA: TGTGCCAGCTCCCAGGGACTAGCGGGGCGCACAGATACGCAGTATTTT
CDR3: CASSQGLAGRTDTQYF

D: -
length: 13
V: TRBV11-1
J: TRBJ1-1
size: -
DNA: TGTGCCAGCAGCCCGAACTGGAACACTGAAGCTTTCTTT
CDR3: CASSPNWNTEAFF

D: TRBD1
length: 16
V: TRBV11-2
J: TRBJ1-4
size: -
DNA: TGTGCCAGCAGCAGAGGGACAGGGTATACTAATGAAAAACTGTTTTTT
CDR3: CASSRGTGYTNEKLFF

D: -
length: 13
V: TRBV5-5
J: TRBJ1-2
size: once
DNA: TGTGCCAGCAGCTTGATGGGCAGGCTTGGCTACACCTTC
CDR3: CASSLMGRLGYTF

D: -
length: 12
V: TRBV5-1
J: TRBJ1-1
size: -
DNA: TGCGCCAGCAGCTTGGAGGGGGACGAAGCTTTCTTT
CDR3: CASSLEGDEAFF